The 8 T cell receptor beta chains below were found in one sample sequenced in a study of blood T cells in healthy people across ages (dated by TCRdb to between 2015 and 2016). The library was generated by 5' RACE. The reads were generated on an Illumina HiSeq 2500. A second PCR of about 7 to 12 cycles was performed with a sample-barcoded 5' primer and a J-beta primer mix. The public sequencing data were trimmed at Q25 with fastp and processed into clonotypes with MiXCR by TCRdb, which kept only in-frame beta chains. Rows with a matching CDR3 protein are joined into one entry that keeps the most common DNA and genes. This sample is represented by 600,000 or so distinct CDR3 sequences; about 30% of them were singletons. Roughly 14% of the sample lies in the top ten. Sequences were obtained from blood. Receptors were obtained from an elderly woman in good health.

Turning to this clonotype: At one boundary the junction diverges from the germline segment, which might be a read error. This chain joins TRBV4-2 and TRBJ1-3; D gene unclear. Germline V gene data show CDR1 as LGHNA and CDR2 as YNFKEQ. This CDR3 region has 14 residues. Here the CDR3 reads CACSQEISGNTIYF. The CDR3 DNA follows: TGTGCCTGCAGCCAAGAAATCTCGGGAAACACCATATATTTT.

This clonotype has at least ten counts. This rearrangement joins TRBV2 to TRBJ2-1, with 8 bases identical to TRBD2. The ends lost 7 bases at V and 7 bases at J; junction bases unmatched: 9. The CDR3 loop spans 14 amino acids. From germline, CDR1 is SNHLY and CDR2 FYNNEI. The CDR3 bases are TGTGCCAGCAATTCGGGGGGGCGGAGAAATGAGCAGTTCTTC. Its translation: CASNSGGRRNEQFF.

With regard to this clonotype: A clone one base away is much larger, so this may be a read error. The chain uses TRBV20-1 and TRBJ1-4; D remains ambiguous. The CDR3 spans 13 residues. Germline lookup yields CDR1 DFQATT and CDR2 SNEGSKA (reference sequence). CDR3 loop: CSARWATNEKRFF. CDR3 coding DNA: TGCAGTGCTAGATGGGCAACTAATGAAAAACGGTTTTTT.

The chain employs TRBV30 and TRBJ2-7; D is ambiguous. The germline CDR1 and CDR2 sequences are GTSNPN and SVGIG (reference sequence). This CDR3 has 14 amino acids. The germline V and J ends were trimmed by 3 bases and 3 bases, with 15 bases remaining between them. The chain's CDR3 is CAWSVGRSHYEQYF. CDR3 nucleotide sequence: TGTGCCTGGAGCGTCGGCAGGTCCCACTACGAGCAGTACTTC.

This clonotype was observed many times. The rearrangement joins TRBV20-1 to TRBJ2-6; 9 positions agree with TRBD1. V shed 5 bases, J shed 1 base, and the junction held 9 bases outside the gene matches. Germline values: CDR1 DFQATT, CDR2 SNEGSKA (reference sequence). This CDR3 is 17 amino acids long. CDR3 sequence reads: CSAPRGQGGSGANVLTF. Here the CDR3 DNA reads TGCAGTGCTCCCCGGGGACAGGGTGGGTCTGGGGCCAACGTCCTGACTTTC.

This clonotype showed up many times. The chain recombines TRBV20-1 with TRBJ1-2; D is ambiguous. The CDR3 loop spans 12 amino acids. Germline V gives CDR1 DFQATT, CDR2 SNEGSKA (reference sequence). V was pared by 6 bases and J by 5 bases, with 13 bases between. The CDR3 sequence is CSAPTTTYGYTF. The CDR3 DNA reads as TGCAGTGCCCCGACAACCACTTATGGCTACACCTTC.

A single count supports this clonotype. The J gene is TRBJ2-5, the V gene TRBV3-1; D is possibly TRBD2 (5 bases). V was clipped by 1 base and J by 5 bases, with 17 bases between them. CDR3 length equals 16 residues. Germline V CDR1 and CDR2: LGHDT, YNNKEL (reference sequence). The CDR3 sequence is CASSQGSGLRGETQYF. The CDR3, as DNA: TGTGCCAGCAGCCAAGGTTCAGGCCTTCGAGGGGAGACCCAGTACTTC.

This clonotype was seen repeatedly, ten times or more. The chain is built from TRBV12-5 and TRBJ2-7; D gene unclear. CDR3 length: 11 residues. Germline V CDR1 and CDR2: LGHNT, FRNRAP. V shed 0 bases and J shed 6 bases, with 3 bases lying between them. The CDR3 spells CASGLVREQYF. The CDR3 region has the DNA TGTGCTAGTGGTTTGGTACGCGAGCAGTACTTC.